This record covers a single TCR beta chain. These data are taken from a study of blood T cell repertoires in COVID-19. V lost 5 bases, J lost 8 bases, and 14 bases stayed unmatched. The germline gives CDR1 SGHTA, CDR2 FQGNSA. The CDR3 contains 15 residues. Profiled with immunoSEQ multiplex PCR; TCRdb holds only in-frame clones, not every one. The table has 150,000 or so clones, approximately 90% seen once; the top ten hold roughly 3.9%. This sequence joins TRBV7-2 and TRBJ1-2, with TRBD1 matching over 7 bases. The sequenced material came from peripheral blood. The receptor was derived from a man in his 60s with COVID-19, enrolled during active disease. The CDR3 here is CASSTGQALIYGYTF. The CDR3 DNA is TGTGCCAGCAGCACTGGACAGGCGTTAATATACGGCTACACCTTC.